This TCR beta chain came from a study of glioma-infiltrating T cells. TCR alpha and beta CDR3 regions were amplified from RNA using iRepertoire nested multiplex PCR. TCRdb reprocessed the multiplex PCR reads with MiXCR, giving one entry per CDR3 protein. The sample gives roughly 350,000 distinct CDR3 sequences, around 45% of which show up once; about 12% is in the top ten. The CDR3 has 15 residues. V was shortened by 7 bases and J by 0 bases, with 15 bases between the two germline ends. From germline, CDR1 is MNHEY and CDR2 SMNVEV (reference sequence). This TCR derives from a human donor with low-grade glioma or glioblastoma, undergoing nonglioma brain surgery, or in good health (not recorded which). The sample consisted of glioma tissue, nonneoplastic brain tissue, or PBMCs (not recorded which). V usage is TRBV27 and J usage is TRBJ1-1; D perhaps matches TRBD1 (6 bases). The CDR3 sequence is CASTTDSHMNTEAFF. CDR3 nucleotides: TGTGCCAGCACCACGGACAGCCACATGAACACTGAAGCTTTCTTT.